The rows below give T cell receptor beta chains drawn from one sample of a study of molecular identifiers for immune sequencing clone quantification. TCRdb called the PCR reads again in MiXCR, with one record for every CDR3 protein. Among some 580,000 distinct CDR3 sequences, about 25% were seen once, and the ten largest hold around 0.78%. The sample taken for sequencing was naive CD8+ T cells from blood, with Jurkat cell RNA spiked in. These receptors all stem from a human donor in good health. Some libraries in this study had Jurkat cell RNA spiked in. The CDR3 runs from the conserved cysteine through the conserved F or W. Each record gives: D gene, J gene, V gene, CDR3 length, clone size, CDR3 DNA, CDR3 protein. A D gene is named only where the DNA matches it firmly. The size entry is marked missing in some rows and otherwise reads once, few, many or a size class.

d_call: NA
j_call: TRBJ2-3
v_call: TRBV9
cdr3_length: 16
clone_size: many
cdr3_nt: TGTGCCAGCAGTGGGGGATATGGTCCTAGCACAGATACGCAGTATTTT
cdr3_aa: CASSGGYGPSTDTQYF

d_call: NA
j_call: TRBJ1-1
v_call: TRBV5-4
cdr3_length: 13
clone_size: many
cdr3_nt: TGTGCCAGCAGCTTTCCGGGGGCCACTGAAGCTTTCTTT
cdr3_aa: CASSFPGATEAFF

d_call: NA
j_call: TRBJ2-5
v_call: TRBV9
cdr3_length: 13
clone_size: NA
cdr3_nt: TGTGCCAGCAGCGAGTGGGGGGAAGAGACCCAGTACTTC
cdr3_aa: CASSEWGEETQYF

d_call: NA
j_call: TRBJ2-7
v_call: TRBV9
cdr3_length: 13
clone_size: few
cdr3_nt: TGTGCCAGCAGCGGACCTACTGGGGGAGAGCAGTACTTC
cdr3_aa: CASSGPTGGEQYF

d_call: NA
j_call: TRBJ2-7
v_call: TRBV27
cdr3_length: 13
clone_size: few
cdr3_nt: TGTGCCAGCAGTTTATCCGAAGACTACGAGCAGTACTTC
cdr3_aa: CASSLSEDYEQYF

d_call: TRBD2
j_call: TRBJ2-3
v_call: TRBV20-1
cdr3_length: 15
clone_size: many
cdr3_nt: TGCAGTGCTAGACCTACTAGCGGAAATTCAGATACGCAGTATTTT
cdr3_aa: CSARPTSGNSDTQYF

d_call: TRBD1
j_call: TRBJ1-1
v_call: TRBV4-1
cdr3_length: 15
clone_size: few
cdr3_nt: TGCGCCAGCAGCCTGGACAGGCAGATGAACACTGAAGCTTTCTTT
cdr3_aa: CASSLDRQMNTEAFF

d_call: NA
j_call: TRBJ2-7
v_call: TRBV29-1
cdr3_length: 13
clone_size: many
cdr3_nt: TGCAGCGGATCGGACAGCGCGTCCTACGAGCAGTACTTC
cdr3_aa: CSGSDSASYEQYF

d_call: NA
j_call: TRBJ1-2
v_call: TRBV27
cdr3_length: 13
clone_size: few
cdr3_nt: TGTGCCAGCAGTCTGAAGGGACGCTATGGCTACACCTTC
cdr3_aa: CASSLKGRYGYTF

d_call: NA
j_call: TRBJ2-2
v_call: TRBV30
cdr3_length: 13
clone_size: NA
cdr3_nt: TGTGCCTTGACTAGTACGAGCACCGGGGAGCTGTTTTTT
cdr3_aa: CALTSTSTGELFF

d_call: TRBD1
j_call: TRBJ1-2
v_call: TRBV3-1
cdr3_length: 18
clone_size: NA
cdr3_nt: TGTGCCAGCAGCTCCCGGACAGGAGCCTTCATTCCCAACTATGGCTACACCTTC
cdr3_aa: CASSSRTGAFIPNYGYTF

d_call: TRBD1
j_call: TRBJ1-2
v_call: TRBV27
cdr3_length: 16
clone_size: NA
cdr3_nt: TGTGCCAGCAGACCAAGGGGACAGGGGGCCTTCAGGGGCTACACCTTC
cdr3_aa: CASRPRGQGAFRGYTF

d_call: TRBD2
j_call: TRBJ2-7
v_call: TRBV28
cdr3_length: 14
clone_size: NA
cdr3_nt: TGTGCCAGCGCTTGGACTAGCGGCTCCTACGAGCAGTACTTC
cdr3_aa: CASAWTSGSYEQYF

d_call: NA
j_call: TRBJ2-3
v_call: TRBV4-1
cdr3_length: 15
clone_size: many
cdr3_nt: TGCGCCAGCAGCCAGCTCATTCAGGGGGGAGATACGCAGTATTTT
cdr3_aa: CASSQLIQGGDTQYF

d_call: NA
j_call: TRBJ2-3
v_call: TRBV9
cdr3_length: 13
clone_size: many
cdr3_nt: TGTGCCAGCAGCGTAGAGGTAGCGGATACGCAGTATTTT
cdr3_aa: CASSVEVADTQYF

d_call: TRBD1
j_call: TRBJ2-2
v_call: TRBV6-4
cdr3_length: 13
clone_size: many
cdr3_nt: TGTGCCAGCGGGGACAGAGTCACCGGGGAGCTGTTTTTT
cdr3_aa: CASGDRVTGELFF

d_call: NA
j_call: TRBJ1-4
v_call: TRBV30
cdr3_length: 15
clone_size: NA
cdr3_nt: TGTGCCTGGAGTGACCCAGGGAGGCCTAATGAAAAACTGTTTTTT
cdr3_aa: CAWSDPGRPNEKLFF

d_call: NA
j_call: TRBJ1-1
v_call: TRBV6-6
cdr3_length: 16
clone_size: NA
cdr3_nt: TGTGCCAGCACCCAGGTGCCGGGGGTAATGAACACTGAAGCTCTCTTT
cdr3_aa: CASTQVPGVMNTEALF

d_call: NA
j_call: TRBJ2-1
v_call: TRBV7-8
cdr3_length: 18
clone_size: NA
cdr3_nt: TGTGCCAGCAGCTATACTCCCGGGACCCGGGGTCGGGACAATGAGCAGTTCTTC
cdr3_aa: CASSYTPGTRGRDNEQFF

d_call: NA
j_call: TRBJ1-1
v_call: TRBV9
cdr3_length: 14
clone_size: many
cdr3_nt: TGTGCCAGCAGCGTAGCCTCTAACGGGGATGGGGCTTTCTTT
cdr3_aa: CASSVASNGDGAFF

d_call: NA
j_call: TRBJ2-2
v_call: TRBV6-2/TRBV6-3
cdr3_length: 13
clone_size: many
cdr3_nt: TGTGCCAGCAGTCATGTGAACACCGGGGAGCTGTTTTTT
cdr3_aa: CASSHVNTGELFF

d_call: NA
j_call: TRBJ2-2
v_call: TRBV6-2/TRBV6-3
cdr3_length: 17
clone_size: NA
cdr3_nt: TGTGCCAGCAGTTACTCGATGGTAGGGGGGCTCATCGGGGAGCTGTTTTTT
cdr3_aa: CASSYSMVGGLIGELFF

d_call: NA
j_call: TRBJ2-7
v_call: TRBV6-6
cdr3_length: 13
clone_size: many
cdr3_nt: TGTGCCAGCAGCCCAGGACAGCTAGGGGAGCAGTACTTC
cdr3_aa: CASSPGQLGEQYF

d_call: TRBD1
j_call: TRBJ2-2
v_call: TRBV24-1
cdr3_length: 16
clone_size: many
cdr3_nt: TGTGCCACCAGCCCAACCGGGACAGAGAACACCGGGGAGCTGTTTTTT
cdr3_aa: CATSPTGTENTGELFF

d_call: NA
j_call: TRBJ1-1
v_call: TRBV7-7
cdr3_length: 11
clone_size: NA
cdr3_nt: TGTGCTAGCAGCTTCCCTCGTGAAGCTTTCTTT
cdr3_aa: CASSFPREAFF

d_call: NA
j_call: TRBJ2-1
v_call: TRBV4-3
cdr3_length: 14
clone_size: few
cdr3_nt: TGCGCCAGCAGCCAACTTCTAGCGCCAAATGAGCAGTTCTTC
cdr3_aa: CASSQLLAPNEQFF

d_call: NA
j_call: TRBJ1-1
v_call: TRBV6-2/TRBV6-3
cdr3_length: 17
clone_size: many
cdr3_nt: TGTGCCAGCAGTCTCGACAGGCCCACATTTATGAACACTGAAGCTTTCTTT
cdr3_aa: CASSLDRPTFMNTEAFF

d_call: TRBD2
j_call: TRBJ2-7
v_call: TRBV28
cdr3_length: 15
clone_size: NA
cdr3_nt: TGTGCCAGCAGTTTAAGACTAGCGGGAGCGAGGGAGCAGTACTTC
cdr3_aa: CASSLRLAGAREQYF

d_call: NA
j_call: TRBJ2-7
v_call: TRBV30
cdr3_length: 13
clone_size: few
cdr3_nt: TGTGCCTGGAGTGTTAAAGCCTCCTACGAGCAGTACTTC
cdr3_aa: CAWSVKASYEQYF

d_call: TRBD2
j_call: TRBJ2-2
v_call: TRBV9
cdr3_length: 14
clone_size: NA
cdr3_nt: TGTGCCAGCAGCCACGCGGGGGGACTCGGGGAGCTGTTTTTT
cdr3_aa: CASSHAGGLGELFF

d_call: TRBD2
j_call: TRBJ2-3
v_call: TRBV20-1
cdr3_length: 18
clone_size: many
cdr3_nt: TGCAGTGCTAGAGATTGGGGACTAGCGGGAGGCGGGGCAGATACGCAGTATTTT
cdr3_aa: CSARDWGLAGGGADTQYF

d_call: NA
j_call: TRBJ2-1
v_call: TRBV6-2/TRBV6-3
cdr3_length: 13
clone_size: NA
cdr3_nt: TGTGCCAGCAGTTGGACCCTAGCCAATGAGCAGTTCTTC
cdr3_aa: CASSWTLANEQFF

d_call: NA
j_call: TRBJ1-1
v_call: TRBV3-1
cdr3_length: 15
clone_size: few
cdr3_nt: TGTGCCAGCAGCCAAGATACAAGTCGAGGAACTGAAGCTTTCTTT
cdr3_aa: CASSQDTSRGTEAFF

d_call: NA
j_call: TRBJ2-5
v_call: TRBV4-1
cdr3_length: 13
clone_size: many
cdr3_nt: TGCGCCAGCAGCCACCTGGTCCAAGAGACCCAGTACTTC
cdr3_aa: CASSHLVQETQYF

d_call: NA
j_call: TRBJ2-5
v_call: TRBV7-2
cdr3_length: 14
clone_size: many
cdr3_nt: TGTGCCAGCAGCTTAGGTCATTCACAAGAGACCCAGTACTTC
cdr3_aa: CASSLGHSQETQYF

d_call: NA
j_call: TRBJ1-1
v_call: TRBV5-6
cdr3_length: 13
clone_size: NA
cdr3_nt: TGTGCCAGCAGCTGGGGGCGAGGGACTGAAGCTTTCTTT
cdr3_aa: CASSWGRGTEAFF

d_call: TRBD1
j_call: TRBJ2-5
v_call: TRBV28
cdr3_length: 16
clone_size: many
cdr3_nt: TGTGCCAGCAGAATAACCGGGACAGGGGTCCAAGAGACCCAGTACTTC
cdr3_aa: CASRITGTGVQETQYF

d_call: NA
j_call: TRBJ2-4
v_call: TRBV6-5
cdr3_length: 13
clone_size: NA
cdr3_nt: TGTGCCAGCCGTCATGGAACAGTGGACATTCAGTACTTC
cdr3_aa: CASRHGTVDIQYF

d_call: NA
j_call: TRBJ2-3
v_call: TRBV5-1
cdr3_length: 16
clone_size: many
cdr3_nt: TGCGCCAGCAGCTTTTCTGGACAGCCATCCACAGATACGCAGTATTTT
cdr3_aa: CASSFSGQPSTDTQYF

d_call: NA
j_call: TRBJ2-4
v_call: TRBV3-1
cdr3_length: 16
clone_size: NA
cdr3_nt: TGTGCCAGCGGCCCGCCGGAAGGGAGGGCCAAAAACATTCAGTACTTC
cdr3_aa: CASGPPEGRAKNIQYF

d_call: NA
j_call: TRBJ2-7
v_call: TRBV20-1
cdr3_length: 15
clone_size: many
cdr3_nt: TGCAGTGCTCCCAACTCAGGGGACCGCGGCTACGAGCAGTACTTC
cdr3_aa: CSAPNSGDRGYEQYF

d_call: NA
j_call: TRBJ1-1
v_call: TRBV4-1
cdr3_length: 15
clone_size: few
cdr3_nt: TGCGCCAGCAGCCAAGATTCATCGATGAACACTGAAGCTTTCTTT
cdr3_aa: CASSQDSSMNTEAFF

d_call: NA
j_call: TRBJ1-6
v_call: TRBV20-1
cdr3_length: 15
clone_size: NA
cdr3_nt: TGCAGCCCTCACAGGATTGATTATTATAATTCACCCCTCCACTTT
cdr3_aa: CSPHRIDYYNSPLHF

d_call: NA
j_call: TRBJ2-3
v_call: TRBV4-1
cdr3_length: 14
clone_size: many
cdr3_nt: TGCGCCAGCAGATCGTTAGCGAGCGGAGATACGCAGTATTTT
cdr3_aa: CASRSLASGDTQYF

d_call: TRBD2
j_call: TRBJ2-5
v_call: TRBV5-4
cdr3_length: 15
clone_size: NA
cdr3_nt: TGTGCCAGCAGCTTCTGGGGGGGGTCCCAAGAGACCCAGTACTTC
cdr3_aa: CASSFWGGSQETQYF

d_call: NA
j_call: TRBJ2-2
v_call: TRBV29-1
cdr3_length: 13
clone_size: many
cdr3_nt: TGCAGCGTTGAGGGGGAAGACACCGGGGAGCTGTTTTTT
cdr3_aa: CSVEGEDTGELFF

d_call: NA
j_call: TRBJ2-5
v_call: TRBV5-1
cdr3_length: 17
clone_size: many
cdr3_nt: TGCGCCAGCAGCTTCCGTTCGTCGGGGCCCCTCCAAGAGACCCAGTACTTC
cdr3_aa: CASSFRSSGPLQETQYF

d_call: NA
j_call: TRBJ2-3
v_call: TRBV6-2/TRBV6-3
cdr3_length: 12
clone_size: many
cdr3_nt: TGTGCCAGCAGTCCTACCCGGGATACGCAGTATTTT
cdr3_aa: CASSPTRDTQYF

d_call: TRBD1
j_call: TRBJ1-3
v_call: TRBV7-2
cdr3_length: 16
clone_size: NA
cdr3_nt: TGTGCCAGCAGCTCCCCGGGACAGGGGTACGGAAACACCATATATTTT
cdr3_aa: CASSSPGQGYGNTIYF